The clone carrying this TCR beta chain has just a few counts. The data were taken from a study of quantifying T cell responses using KT2 cells. Study-level background: TCR alpha and beta constant-region primers primed reverse transcription of RNA.

Each cDNA got a UMI-containing oligo ligated at its 3' end. An equimolar mix of RC1.1 and RC1.2 primed the beta chain across TRBC1 and TRBC2. TCRdb re-called the UMI-ligation and nested PCR reads through MiXCR, storing one row per CDR3 protein. Altogether 25,000 to 40,000 distinct CDR3 sequences are present, over 9% being singletons, with the ten largest covering around 9.8%. V lost 1 base, J lost 0 bases, and 14 bases lay in between. This CDR3 is built from 17 residues. Germline V lookup: CDR1 LGHNA, CDR2 YNFKEQ. Sequencing was done on a sample of PBMCs spiked with cells of the T cell clone KT2. The gene calls are TRBV4-2 and TRBJ2-3; D perhaps matches TRBD2 (7 bases). This TCR came from a human donor. The CDR3 sequence: CASSQVRRGASTDTQYF. In nucleotides, the CDR3 is TGTGCCAGCAGCCAAGTTCGTCGGGGGGCTAGCACAGATACGCAGTATTTT.